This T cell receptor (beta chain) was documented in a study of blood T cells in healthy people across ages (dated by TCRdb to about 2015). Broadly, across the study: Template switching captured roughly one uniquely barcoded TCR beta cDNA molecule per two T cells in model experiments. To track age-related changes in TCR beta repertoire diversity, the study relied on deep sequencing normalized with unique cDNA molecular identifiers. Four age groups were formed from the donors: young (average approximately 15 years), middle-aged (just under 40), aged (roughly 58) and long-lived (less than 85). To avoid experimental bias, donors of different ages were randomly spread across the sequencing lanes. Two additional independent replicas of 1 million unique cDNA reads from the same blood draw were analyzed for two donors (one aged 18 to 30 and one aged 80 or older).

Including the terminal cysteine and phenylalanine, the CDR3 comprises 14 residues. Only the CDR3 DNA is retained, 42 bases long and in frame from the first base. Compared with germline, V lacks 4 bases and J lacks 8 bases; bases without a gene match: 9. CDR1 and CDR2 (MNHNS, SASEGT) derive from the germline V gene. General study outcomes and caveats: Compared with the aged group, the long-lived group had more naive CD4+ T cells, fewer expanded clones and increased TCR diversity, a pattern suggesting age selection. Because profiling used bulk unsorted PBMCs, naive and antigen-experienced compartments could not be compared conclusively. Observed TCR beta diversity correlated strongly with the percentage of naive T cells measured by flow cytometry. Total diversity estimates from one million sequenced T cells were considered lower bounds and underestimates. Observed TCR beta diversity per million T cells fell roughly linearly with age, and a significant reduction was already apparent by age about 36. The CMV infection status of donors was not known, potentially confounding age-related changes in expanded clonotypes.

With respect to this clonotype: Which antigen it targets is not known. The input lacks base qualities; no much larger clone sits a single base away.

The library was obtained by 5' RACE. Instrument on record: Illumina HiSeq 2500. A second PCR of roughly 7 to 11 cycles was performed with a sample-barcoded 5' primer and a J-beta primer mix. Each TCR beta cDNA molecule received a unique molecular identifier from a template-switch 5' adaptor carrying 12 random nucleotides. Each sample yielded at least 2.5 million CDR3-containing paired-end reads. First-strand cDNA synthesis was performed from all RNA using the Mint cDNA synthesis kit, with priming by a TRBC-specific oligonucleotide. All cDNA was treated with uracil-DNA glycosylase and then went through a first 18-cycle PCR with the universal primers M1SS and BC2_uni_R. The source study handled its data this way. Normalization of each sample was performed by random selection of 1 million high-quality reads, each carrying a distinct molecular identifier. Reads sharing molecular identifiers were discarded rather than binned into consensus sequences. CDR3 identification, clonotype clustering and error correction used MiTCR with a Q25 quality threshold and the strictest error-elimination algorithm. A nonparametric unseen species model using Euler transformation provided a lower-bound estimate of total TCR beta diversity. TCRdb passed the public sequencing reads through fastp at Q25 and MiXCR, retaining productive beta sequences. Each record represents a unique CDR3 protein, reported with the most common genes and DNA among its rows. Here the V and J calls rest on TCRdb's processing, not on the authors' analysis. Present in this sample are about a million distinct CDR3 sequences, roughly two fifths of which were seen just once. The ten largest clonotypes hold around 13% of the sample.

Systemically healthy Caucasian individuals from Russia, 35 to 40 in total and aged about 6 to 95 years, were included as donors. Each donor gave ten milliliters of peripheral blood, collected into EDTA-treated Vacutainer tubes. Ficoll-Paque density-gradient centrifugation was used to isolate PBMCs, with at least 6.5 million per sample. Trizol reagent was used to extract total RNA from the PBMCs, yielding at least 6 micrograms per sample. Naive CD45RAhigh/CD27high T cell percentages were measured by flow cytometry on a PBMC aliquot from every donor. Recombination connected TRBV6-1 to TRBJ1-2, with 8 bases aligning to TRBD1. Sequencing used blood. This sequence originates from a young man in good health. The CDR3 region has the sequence CASSGVGQGGGYTF. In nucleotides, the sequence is TGTGCCAGCAGTGGAGTCGGACAGGGTGGCGGCTACACCTTC.